This TCR beta chain comes out of a study of shared clonotypes between healthy human individuals. Study summary: Three plates each covered CD4 naive and memory; CD8 naive two, CD8 memory one. Regarding the study as a whole: Relative to their counterparts shared across all four donors, non-shared clonotypes exhibited diminished generation probabilities. Clonotype sharing among donors, it was expected, would be affected by sequencing depth.

In the case of this clone: Its antigen is as yet unknown. Additional DNA sequences in this sample encode the identical CDR3.

A CD45RA+ naive subset and a CD45RA-negative memory subset were split from CD4+ cells. Trimming took 6 bases from V and 0 from J, leaving 6 bases between them. Germline CDR1 reads MDHEN; CDR2 reads SYDVKM. CDR3 length: 12 amino acids. Libraries were prepared by immunoSEQ multiplex PCR; TCRdb keeps only in-frame clonotypes and omits some of them. The repertoire holds under 2.5 million clones, with 85% to 95% as singletons. The sequence derives from a man aged 18 to 29 in good health. Some clones in this sample may be carry-over from other donors' samples. The sequenced material came from naive CD4+ T cells from PBMCs. This sample's subset: CD45RA+ positively selected. The V and J genes are TRBV28 and TRBJ2-7, with D unresolved. CDR3: CASSGLSYEQYF. In DNA form, the CDR3 reads TGTGCCAGCAGCGGGCTCTCCTACGAGCAGTACTTC.